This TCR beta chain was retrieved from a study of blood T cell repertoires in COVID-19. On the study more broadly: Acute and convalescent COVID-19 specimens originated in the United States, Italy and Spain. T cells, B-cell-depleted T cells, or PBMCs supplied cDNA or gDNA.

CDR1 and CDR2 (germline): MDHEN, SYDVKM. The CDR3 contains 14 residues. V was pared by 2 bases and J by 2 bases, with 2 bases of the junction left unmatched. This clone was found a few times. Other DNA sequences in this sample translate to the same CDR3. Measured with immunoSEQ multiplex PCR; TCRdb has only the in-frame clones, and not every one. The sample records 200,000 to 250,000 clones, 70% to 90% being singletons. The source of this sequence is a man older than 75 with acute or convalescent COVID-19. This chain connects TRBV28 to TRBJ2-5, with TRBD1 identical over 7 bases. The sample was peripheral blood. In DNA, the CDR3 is TGTGCCAGCAGTTTAGGGGGACAGCAAGAGACCCAGTACTTC. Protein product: CASSLGGQQETQYF.